Reported below is one T cell receptor (beta chain). The antigen is not known. The record originates from a study of post-analysis software for immune sequencing data. Points from the study as a whole: The F measure placed samples prepared in the same batch into strongly shared clusters. Controls had lower frequencies than patients of four or five TRBV segments, which included TRBV5-6, TRBV5-1 and TRBV20-1.

The V and J ends lost 1 base and 7 bases, in that order; junction bases with no gene match: 14. The CDR3 is 18 amino acids. The germline V gene has CDR1 SEHNR and CDR2 FQNEAQ (reference sequence). Unique molecular identifiers were built into the TCR beta cDNA libraries. When roughly 0.9 to 10 million T cells were used, they gave roughly 500,000 cDNA molecules. TCRdb re-analysed the PCR reads in MiXCR, keeping a single row per CDR3 protein. Among roughly 670,000 distinct CDR3 sequences, approximately 59% were seen once, and the ten largest hold roughly 10%. The clonotype originates from a girl aged 2-10 years with multiple sclerosis. Specimen: blood. The J gene is TRBJ2-1, the V gene TRBV7-9, with TRBD2 matching over 9 bases. This CDR3 reads CASSLGVLAGRPGNEQFF. DNA of the CDR3: TGTGCCAGCAGCTTAGGGGTCCTAGCGGGGCGCCCGGGGAATGAGCAGTTCTTC. Full variable domain (outside the CDR3, taken from reference TRBV7-9 and TRBJ2-1): DTGVSQNPRHKITKRGQNVTFRCDPISEHNRLYWYRQTLGQGPEFLTYFQNEAQLEKSRLLSDRFSAERPKGSFSTLEIQRTEQGDSAMYLCASSLGVLAGRPGNEQFFGPGTRLTVL.